A single sample gave rise to the 30 T cell receptor beta chains below, sequenced in a study of regulatory T cells in long-lasting Graves disease. As to time point: newly diagnosed GD, antithyroid drugs for less than 3 months. TCR sequences were obtained from RNA taken from PBMCs. In building TCR beta libraries, iRepertoire HTBI primers were used together with Arm-PCR of CDR3 regions. TCRdb passed the multiplex PCR reads through MiXCR, listing each CDR3 protein once. The sample shows 400,000 to 500,000 distinct CDR3 sequences, 15% to 20% of them seen only once. In addition, the sample was reused for a study of T cells in Graves' hyperthyroidism and ophthalmopathy.

This material consisted of peripheral blood mononuclear cells (PBMCs), taken at new diagnosis, from a patient treated with antithyroid drugs. The source of these receptors is a woman in her twenties or thirties with Graves disease.

The sample holds many counts of this clonotype. The chain couples TRBV20-1 to TRBJ2-7; the D gene could be TRBD1 or TRBD2 (5 bases each). Germline V gene sequence: CDR1 DFQATT, CDR2 SNEGSKA (reference sequence). This CDR3 is 15 amino acids long. Between the trimmed V and J ends, which lost 1 base and 0 bases, there was a span of 13 bases. CDR3 bases: TGCAGTGCTAGAGTTCCAGGGCTAGCCTCCTACGAGCAGTACTTC. Translating it yields CSARVPGLASYEQYF.

In regard to this clonotype: Possible read error: a much larger clone is one base away. The chain employs TRBV6-5 and TRBJ2-7; D remains ambiguous. The CDR3 loop spans 13 amino acids. The germline CDR1 and CDR2 sequences are MNHEY and SVGAGI. For the CDR3, the DNA is TGTGCCGGCAGTTACTCGAAGGTCAACGAGCAGTACTTC. Translated, it gives CAGSYSKVNEQYF.

This clonotype has ten or more counts. This chain connects TRBV3-1 to TRBJ1-1, with TRBD1 matching over 8 bases. This CDR3 comprises 15 residues. Trimming at V came to 2 bases and at J to 7 bases, leaving 9 bases not matched to a gene. The germline CDR1 and CDR2 sequences are LGHDT and YNNKEL (reference sequence). CDR3 in DNA: TGTGCCAGCAGCCAACTTACGCAGGGGGCAAGTGAAGCTTTCTTT. Its protein is CASSQLTQGASEAFF.

This clonotype has ten or more counts. The V call is TRBV20-1, the J call TRBJ2-3; 8 bases map to TRBD2. Germline V gene lookup returns CDR1 DFQATT and CDR2 SNEGSKA (reference sequence). The CDR3 is made up of 16 amino acids. Unmatched junction bases numbered 10, after V lost 3 bases and J lost 2 bases. CDR3 sequence: CSARGSGRGHTDTQYF. As DNA, the CDR3 is TGCAGTGCTAGGGGGAGCGGGAGAGGTCACACAGATACGCAGTATTTT.

This clonotype was seen only a few times. The chain uses TRBV30 and TRBJ2-3; TRBD2 matches at 11 bases. Unmatched junction bases numbered 13, after V lost 2 bases and J lost 0 bases. CDR1 GTSNPN and CDR2 SVGIG come from the germline V gene (reference sequence). This CDR3 spans 19 amino acids. The CDR3 DNA is TGTGCCTGGAGTCCACGGCTGGGACTAGCGGACTTAAGCACAGATACGCAGTATTTT. Translating it yields CAWSPRLGLADLSTDTQYF. The variable domain in full, completed from reference TRBV30 and TRBJ2-3, reads SQTIHQWPATLVQPVGSPLSLECTVEGTSNPNLYWYRQAAGRGLQLLFYSVGIGQISSEVPQNLSASRPQDRQFILSSKKLLLSDSGFYLCAWSPRLGLADLSTDTQYFGPGTRLTVL.

This clonotype came up many times. The chain links TRBV6-1 to TRBJ1-1; tentative D call: TRBD1 (6 bases). Germline V gives CDR1 MNHNS, CDR2 SASEGT. V lost 7 bases and J lost 9, with 18 bases in between. The CDR3 is 13 residues long. The CDR3 loop reads CASTPRGTTKAFF. Here the CDR3 DNA reads TGTGCCAGCACCCCTAGGGGGACAACCAAAGCTTTCTTT.

In its sample, this clonotype was seen many times. The gene calls are TRBV28 and TRBJ2-7; the D gene is possibly TRBD1 (6 bases). Germline V gene data show CDR1 as MDHEN and CDR2 as SYDVKM. The CDR3 is made up of 15 amino acids. V lost 1 base, J lost 0 bases, and 10 bases lay in between. The chain's CDR3 is CASSLSQGVSYEQYF. The DNA for the CDR3 is TGTGCCAGCAGTTTATCACAGGGAGTCTCCTACGAGCAGTACTTC.

This clonotype was recorded a few times. This clone may be a read error of a much larger clone one base away. The chain uses TRBV3-1 and TRBJ2-1; D might be TRBD1 (5 bases). The CDR3 has 15 residues. Between the trimmed V and J ends, which lost 4 bases and 8 bases, there was a span of 18 bases. CDR1 and CDR2 (germline): LGHDT, YNNKEL (reference sequence). CDR3: CASSRDIFQGDEQFF. CDR3 DNA: TGTGCCAGCAGCCGAGATATTTTCCAGGGCGATGAGCAGTTCTTC.

This clonotype was seen repeatedly, ten times or more. The chain joins TRBV5-1 to TRBJ2-1, with D possibly being TRBD1 or TRBD2 (5 bases each). CDR1 and CDR2 from the germline V gene are SGHRS and YFSETQ. Between the trimmed V and J ends, which lost 5 bases and 7 bases, there was a span of 19 bases. CDR3 size: 15 residues. The CDR3: CASRLYFQGGNEQFF. DNA of the CDR3: TGCGCCAGCAGATTGTATTTCCAGGGCGGGAATGAGCAGTTCTTC.

This clonotype occurred many times. The rearrangement joins TRBV7-8 to TRBJ1-1, with D unclear. V was shortened by 1 base and J by 0 bases, with 9 bases between the two germline ends. Germline CDR1 SGHVS, CDR2 FQNEAQ. The CDR3 covers 15 residues. The CDR3 DNA sequence: TGTGCCAGCAGCTTAGGCCCTAATATGAACACTGAAGCTTTCTTT. It encodes CASSLGPNMNTEAFF.

This clonotype has more than one count but fewer than ten. This chain connects TRBV19 to TRBJ2-6; D unresolved. V lost 9 bases, J lost 0 bases, and 6 bases lay in between. CDR1 and CDR2 from the germline V gene are LNHDA and SQIVND (reference sequence). The length of the CDR3 is 13 residues. The CDR3 bases are TGTGCCAGCGGTTACTCTGGGGCCAACGTCCTGACTTTC. Its translation is CASGYSGANVLTF. The full variable domain, with the rest looked up from reference TRBV19 and TRBJ2-6, is DGGITQSPKYLFRKEGQNVTLSCEQNLNHDAMYWYRQDPGQGLRLIYYSQIVNDFQKGDIAEGYSVSREKKESFPLTVTSAQKNPTAFYLCASGYSGANVLTFGAGSRLTVL.

This clonotype was counted many times. This chain connects TRBV7-2 to TRBJ1-2; 10 nucleotides align to TRBD1. Trimming at V came to 5 bases and at J to 0 bases, leaving 6 bases not matched to a gene. Per the germline V gene, CDR1 is SGHTA and CDR2 is FQGNSA. This CDR3 comprises 16 residues. The CDR3 here is CASSPTGGLSNYGYTF. The CDR3 coding sequence is TGTGCCAGCAGCCCGACAGGGGGCCTATCTAACTATGGCTACACCTTC.

There are many counts of this clonotype. CDR3 DNA: TGTGCCAGCAGCTTAGTGGGAGGGCCCACAGATACGCAGTATTTT. Translated: CASSLVGGPTDTQYF. The chain joins TRBV3-1 to TRBJ2-3, with 7 bases aligning to TRBD2. The junction had 7 bases not matched to a gene; V was cut back by 5 bases and J by 2 bases. The CDR3 covers 15 residues. Germline-derived CDR1 and CDR2 are LGHDT and YNNKEL (reference sequence).

This chain connects TRBV19 to TRBJ2-1; TRBD1 aligns across 9 bases. V shed 7 bases, J shed 10 bases, and the junction held 8 bases outside the gene matches. The CDR3 contains 13 residues. CDR1 is LNHDA, CDR2 SQIVND, per germline (reference sequence). CDR3 protein: CASMRTGAEEQFF. CDR3 DNA: TGTGCCAGTATGCGGACAGGGGCGGAAGAGCAGTTCTTC.

Of note for this clonotype: A much bigger clone sits one base away, suggesting this may be a read error. The chain has TRBV20-1 and TRBJ1-1; 8 nucleotides align to TRBD1. Per germline, CDR1 DFQATT and CDR2 SNEGSKA (reference sequence). The CDR3 sequence is 16 residues long. CDR3 amino acids: CSAGDSTTGDTGEAFF. CDR3 nucleotides: TGCAGTGCTGGAGATTCAACGACAGGGGATACGGGTGAAGCTTTCTTT.

This clonotype has at least ten counts. CDR3 sequence (DNA): TGTGCCAGCAGTATGGCGGGACTAGCGGTAAATGAGCAGTTCTTC. Its translation: CASSMAGLAVNEQFF. The chain recombines TRBV28 with TRBJ2-1, with TRBD2 matching over 11 bases. In germline, CDR1 is MDHEN, CDR2 SYDVKM. This CDR3 is 15 amino acids long. Trimming took 5 bases from V and 7 from J; bases not matched to a gene: 7. Full variable domain (remainder filled in from reference TRBV28 and TRBJ2-1): DVKVTQSSRYLVKRTGEKVFLECVQDMDHENMFWYRQDPGLGLRLIYFSYDVKMKEKGDIPEGYSVSREKKERFSLILESASTNQTSMYLCASSMAGLAVNEQFFGPGTRLTVL.

The CDR3 here is CASSGAGANEQFF. For the CDR3, the DNA is TGTGCCAGCAGCGGCGCGGGAGCTAATGAGCAGTTCTTC. The chain is built from TRBV28 and TRBJ2-1; TRBD2 agrees at 7 bases. The CDR3 has 13 amino acids. The V segment lost 6 bases and the J segment 7 bases; nucleotides outside the gene matches: 6. From germline, CDR1 is MDHEN and CDR2 SYDVKM. Full variable domain (missing parts from reference TRBV28 and TRBJ2-1): DVKVTQSSRYLVKRTGEKVFLECVQDMDHENMFWYRQDPGLGLRLIYFSYDVKMKEKGDIPEGYSVSREKKERFSLILESASTNQTSMYLCASSGAGANEQFFGPGTRLTVL.

This clonotype was seen many times. The chain uses TRBV12-3 or TRBV12-4 and TRBJ2-4; the D gene is possibly TRBD2 (7 bases). CDR3 length equals 16 residues. V gave up 3 bases and J gave up 0 bases, with 12 bases separating them. CDR3 residues: CASSLRGGLAKNIQYF. The CDR3 DNA follows: TGTGCCAGCAGTTTGAGGGGGGGACTAGCCAAAAACATTCAGTACTTC.

The chain couples TRBV28 to TRBJ2-3, with TRBD2 as a possible D gene (6 bases). This CDR3 contains 18 residues. V lost 0 bases, J lost 0 bases, and 16 bases lay in between. Germline lookup yields CDR1 MDHEN and CDR2 SYDVKM. CDR3 in DNA: TGTGCCAGCAGTTTATGGACCCGAGCTCGGGGGAGCACAGATACGCAGTATTTT. Residues: CASSLWTRARGSTDTQYF.

This clonotype was seen at least ten times. V gene TRBV28 combines with J gene TRBJ2-7; TRBD2 aligns across 8 bases. Trimming cost V 4 bases and J 2 bases; bases outside gene matches: 4. The CDR3 has 14 amino acids. CDR1 is MDHEN and CDR2 is SYDVKM in the germline V gene. The DNA of the CDR3 is TGTGCCAGCAGTTCGGGAGGGCCCACCTACGAGCAGTACTTC. Its translation: CASSSGGPTYEQYF. The whole variable domain, remainder taken from reference TRBV28 and TRBJ2-7, is DVKVTQSSRYLVKRTGEKVFLECVQDMDHENMFWYRQDPGLGLRLIYFSYDVKMKEKGDIPEGYSVSREKKERFSLILESASTNQTSMYLCASSSGGPTYEQYFGPGTRLTVT.

The V and J genes are TRBV19 and TRBJ2-2, with 10 bases that match TRBD1. After removal of 7 bases from V and 3 bases from J, the junction contained 8 bases not matched to a gene. There are 16 residues in the CDR3. The V gene's germline CDR1 is LNHDA and CDR2 SQIVND (reference sequence). CDR3 in DNA: TGTGCCAGTACCTATCGGGGGACAGGGGACACCGGGGAGCTGTTTTTT. Translating it yields CASTYRGTGDTGELFF.

V is TRBV2 and J is TRBJ2-3; D is perhaps TRBD2 (5 bases). The length of the CDR3 is 15 residues. CDR1 SNHLY and CDR2 FYNNEI come from the germline V gene. Trimming stripped 2 bases from V and 4 bases from J, with 13 bases between. The CDR3 loop is CASSESTPRADTQYF. The CDR3 region has the DNA TGTGCCAGCAGTGAATCCACCCCGAGGGCAGATACGCAGTATTTT.

The V call is TRBV6-2 or TRBV6-3, the J call TRBJ2-6; the D is unclear. The CDR3 is 15 residues long. CDR1 and CDR2 from the germline V gene are MNHEY and SVGEGT. Trimming left V 5 bases short and J 0 bases short, with 8 bases between. The CDR3 sequence: CASSGLASGANVLTF. CDR3 bases: TGTGCCAGCAGTGGTCTGGCCTCTGGGGCCAACGTCCTGACTTTC.

The chain uses TRBV15 and TRBJ1-4, with D perhaps matching TRBD1 (5 bases). The ends were cut back, 6 bases at V and 16 bases at J, with 15 bases in the middle. Germline V gene lookup returns CDR1 LNHNV and CDR2 YYDKDF (reference sequence). This CDR3 contains 11 residues. The CDR3 coding sequence is TGTGCCACCAGAGACGGGACGTTTGAGTTTTTT. Its translation: CATRDGTFEFF.

This clonotype has only a few counts. This chain uses TRBV10-3 with TRBJ2-2; D ambiguous. CDR3 length equals 11 residues. The germline CDR1 and CDR2 sequences are ENHRY and SYGVKD. Trimming shortened V by 6 bases and J by 3 bases, and 2 bases separated the two germline ends. CDR3 nucleotides: TGTGCCATCAGGGACACCGGGGAGCTGTTTTTT. Its protein product is CAIRDTGELFF.

This clonotype was seen at least ten times. The chain combines TRBV30 with TRBJ1-1, with D tentatively TRBD1 (6 bases). Trimming removed 2 bases at V and 6 bases at J, with 10 bases between. Germline loops: CDR1 GTSNPN, CDR2 SVGIG (reference sequence). This CDR3 contains 12 residues. The CDR3 DNA reads as TGTGCCTGGAGTACCGACAGGCCTGAAGCTTTCTTT. This translates into CAWSTDRPEAFF.

This clonotype occurred a few times. At one end, the junction sequence differs from germline, possibly due to a read error. This rearrangement joins TRBV15 to TRBJ2-1; D unclear. The CDR3 extends over 16 amino acids. The germline CDR1 and CDR2 sequences are LNHNV and YYDKDF (reference sequence). CDR3: CATSRDDGPQHNGQFF. The CDR3 DNA sequence: TGTGCCACCAGCAGAGATGACGGACCTCAACACAATGGGCAGTTCTTC.

This clonotype was recorded many times. The chain recombines TRBV3-1 with TRBJ1-5, with 7 bases fitting TRBD1. There are 12 residues in the CDR3. Looked up from germline, CDR1 is LGHDT and CDR2 is YNNKEL (reference sequence). Trimming cost V 1 base and J 15 bases; bases outside gene matches: 6. The CDR3 here is CASSQGGTVVHF. CDR3 DNA: TGTGCCAGCAGCCAAGGTGGGACAGTCGTGCATTTT.

The sample holds many counts of this clonotype. The rearrangement uses TRBV6-5 and TRBJ2-7, with 8 bases that match TRBD2. Trimming at V came to 4 bases and at J to 12 bases, leaving 11 bases not matched to a gene. From germline, CDR1 is MNHEY and CDR2 SVGAGI. The CDR3 totals 13 residues. The CDR3 protein is CASSSAGDPVGYF. In DNA, the CDR3 is TGTGCCAGCAGTTCAGCGGGAGATCCCGTAGGGTACTTC.

Ten or more counts support this clonotype. V is TRBV2 and J is TRBJ1-2, with 9 bases identical to TRBD1. The CDR3 covers 12 residues. The trim removed 10 bases at V and 3 bases at J, leaving 3 bases unmatched. Germline V gene lookup returns CDR1 SNHLY and CDR2 FYNNEI. The CDR3: CANRTGDYGYTF. CDR3 DNA: TGTGCCAACCGGACAGGGGACTATGGCTACACCTTC.